This TCR beta chain comes out of a study of CD8 T cells in ankylosing spondylitis. Trimming stripped 4 bases from V and 3 bases from J, with 7 bases between. CDR3 length: 13 amino acids. TCR beta libraries were made by quantitative 5'-RACE with molecular barcodes. TCRdb re-analysed the 5' RACE reads in MiXCR, keeping a single row per CDR3 protein. The sample yields approximately 220,000 distinct CDR3 sequences, under 30% seen once. The table lists this clonotype with many counts. Input material: blood, either unsorted or a sorted T cell fraction (not recorded which). The receptor comes from a male donor with ankylosing spondylitis or in good health (not recorded which). The gene calls are TRBV12-3 or TRBV12-4 and TRBJ1-5; no clear D gene. The DNA of the CDR3 is TGTGCCAGCAGTTACAACACCAATCAGCCCCAGCATTTT. Protein: CASSYNTNQPQHF.